Below, 21 T cell receptor beta chains from the same sample are listed, as sequenced in a study of beta chain features in type 1 diabetes. All of the isolated RNA was reverse transcribed, so expressed TCRB transcripts were sequenced. Here immunoSEQ multiplex PCR was the method, and the copy in TCRdb shows in-frame clones only, minus some. The repertoire consists of hundreds of thousands of clones, with about 14% occurring once and the leading ten covering 0.025% to 0.03%. The sample was naive CD4+ T cells from blood. The receptors stem from a woman in her forties in good health.

This chain joins TRBV18 and TRBJ2-7; D gene uncertain. This CDR3 comprises 13 residues. Trimming shortened V by 6 bases and J by 0 bases, and 9 bases separated the two germline ends. Germline V CDR1 and CDR2: KGHSH, LQKENI. This CDR3 is CASSPPSSYEQYF. The CDR3 DNA sequence: TGTGCCAGCTCCCCCCCGTCCTCCTACGAGCAGTACTTC.

CDR3 nucleotide sequence: TGCGCCAGCAGACTAGCGTCCACAGATACGCAGTATTTT. As protein: CASRLASTDTQYF. V is TRBV5-1 and J is TRBJ2-3; 7 nucleotides line up with TRBD2. Germline CDR1 is SGHRS and CDR2 is YFSETQ. Trimming at V came to 5 bases and at J to 2 bases, leaving 2 bases not matched to a gene. The CDR3 covers 13 residues.

This clone has just a few counts. Relative to the germline gene, one junction end is altered; a read error may explain this. The V gene is TRBV4-1, the J gene TRBJ2-5, with TRBD1 matching 7 bases. Germline CDR1 is MGHRA and CDR2 is YSYEKL. The CDR3 runs 16 residues. CDR3 loop: CASSLRDSDSWETQYF. The CDR3 DNA follows: TGTGCCAGCAGCCTTCGGGACAGTGACTCTTGGGAGACCCAGTACTTC.

This sequence joins TRBV2 and TRBJ1-4; TRBD1 matches 10 bases. The CDR3 length is 15 residues. CDR1 is SNHLY, CDR2 FYNNEI, per germline. The ends lost 5 bases at V and 7 bases at J; junction bases unmatched: 7. For the CDR3, the DNA is TGTGCCAGCAGTTCGGGACAGGGGTTTGGTGAAAAACTGTTTTTT. Protein: CASSSGQGFGEKLFF.

This clone was seen only a few times. The chain carries TRBV29-1 and TRBJ2-7, with TRBD1 as a possible D gene (6 bases). The CDR3 is made up of 15 amino acids. Per the germline V gene, CDR1 is SQVTM and CDR2 is ANQGSEA. V lost 1 base to trimming and J lost 1 base, with 14 bases between them. Here the CDR3 DNA reads TGCAGCGTTGAAGGGGTCACAGGGAGTTCCTACGAGCAGTACTTC. The encoded protein is CSVEGVTGSSYEQYF.

In DNA form, the CDR3 reads TGCGCCAGCAGCGGGAGGGGCACAGATACGCAGTATTTT. Protein sequence: CASSGRGTDTQYF. The chain links TRBV5-1 to TRBJ2-3, with TRBD2 matching 7 bases. The V and J ends lost 4 bases and 1 base, in that order; junction bases with no gene match: 0. The CDR3 contains 13 residues. Germline CDR1 reads SGHRS; CDR2 reads YFSETQ.

This clone was detected only a few times. The chain employs TRBV4-2 and TRBJ2-7, with 7 bases lining up with TRBD2. CDR1 is LGHNA and CDR2 is YNFKEQ in the germline V gene. V lost 1 base, J lost 4 bases, and 10 bases stayed unmatched. CDR3 size: 16 residues. CDR3 in amino acids: CASSQAGASGLYEQYF. The CDR3 DNA follows: TGTGCCAGCAGCCAAGCTGGGGCTAGCGGCTTATACGAGCAGTACTTC.

The chain couples TRBV5-4 to TRBJ2-1; 8 bases are a match to TRBD2. The CDR3 spans 17 residues. The V and J ends lost 3 bases and 2 bases, in that order; junction bases with no gene match: 10. CDR1 SGHNT and CDR2 YYREEE come from the germline V gene (reference sequence). CDR3 loop: CASSSLASGGAYNEQFF. The CDR3 coding sequence is TGTGCCAGCAGCTCGCTCGCAAGCGGGGGAGCCTACAATGAGCAGTTCTTC.

This clone was seen more than once but under ten times. This sequence joins TRBV11-2 and TRBJ1-5, with D perhaps matching TRBD1 (6 bases). Germline V gene sequence: CDR1 SGHAT, CDR2 FQNNGV. The CDR3 contains 15 residues. Trimming pared 0 bases from V and 4 bases from J, leaving 10 bases between. CDR3 coding DNA: TGTGCCAGCAGCTTAGAGGGACAAGGGAATCAGCCCCAGCATTTT. Translating gives CASSLEGQGNQPQHF.

This clone was observed at least ten times. This rearrangement joins TRBV7-9 to TRBJ2-3, with TRBD1 matching 7 bases. Losses at the gene ends were 5 bases for V and 6 bases for J; bases not matched to a gene: 8. Germline lookup yields CDR1 SEHNR and CDR2 FQNEAQ (reference sequence). The CDR3 extends over 14 amino acids. The CDR3 coding sequence is TGTGCCAGCAGCCCGAGACAGGGTAGGGATACGCAGTATTTT. It specifies CASSPRQGRDTQYF.

In this sample, this clone turned up many times. The J gene is TRBJ2-1, the V gene TRBV2, with TRBD2 matching over 7 bases. V lost 5 bases and J lost 3; bases outside the gene matches: 4. CDR3 length: 14 residues. CDR1 SNHLY and CDR2 FYNNEI come from the germline V gene. CDR3 sequence reads: CASSTTSSYNEQFF. The CDR3 coding sequence is TGTGCCAGCAGTACGACTAGCAGCTACAATGAGCAGTTCTTC.

This clone was recorded a few times. The rearrangement uses TRBV7-2 and TRBJ2-7, with 10 bases identical to TRBD1. With V trimmed by 3 bases and J by 1 base, 6 bases remained unmatched. This CDR3 contains 16 residues. Germline V gene sequence: CDR1 SGHTA, CDR2 FQGNSA. The CDR3 sequence is CASSLIGQGGSYEQYF. In DNA form, the CDR3 reads TGTGCCAGCAGCTTGATCGGACAGGGGGGTTCCTACGAGCAGTACTTC.

This chain uses TRBV6-1 with TRBJ2-2; 8 bases line up with TRBD1. The J segment lost 1 base and the V segment lost 4 bases, leaving 5 bases of the junction unmatched. The CDR3 totals 16 residues. Germline-derived CDR1 and CDR2 are MNHNS and SASEGT. The CDR3 nucleotides read TGTGCCAGCAGTGGGGGGACAGGCCTGAACACCGGGGAGCTGTTTTTT. This translates into CASSGGTGLNTGELFF.

This clone turned up a few times. The chain has TRBV6-1 and TRBJ1-2, with D possibly TRBD1 on 6 matching bases. V gave up 7 bases and J gave up 8 bases, with 17 bases separating them. The CDR3 is 13 amino acids. Germline CDR1 is MNHNS and CDR2 is SASEGT. The CDR3 nucleotides are TGTGCCAGCAAGCTCCCTGGGGGACACGGCTACACCTTC. Translated, it gives CASKLPGGHGYTF.

The J gene is TRBJ1-1, the V gene TRBV13, with a tentative D call TRBD1 (6 bases). The V end lost 1 base, the J end lost 5 bases, and 17 bases lay between the germline ends. The germline gives CDR1 PRHDT, CDR2 FYEKMQ (reference sequence). The CDR3 spans 16 residues. CDR3 sequence: CASSLAVDRGGTEAFF. The DNA for the CDR3 is TGTGCCAGCAGCTTAGCGGTGGACAGAGGGGGTACTGAAGCTTTCTTT.

This chain joins TRBV19 and TRBJ1-5, with 8 bases matching TRBD1. CDR1 and CDR2 from the germline V gene are LNHDA and SQIVND (reference sequence). V was clipped by 1 base and J by 7 bases; unmatched bases: 9. The CDR3 is made up of 16 amino acids. CDR3 loop: CASSIVRGQVRQPQHF. The CDR3 DNA follows: TGTGCCAGTAGTATAGTAAGGGGACAGGTACGGCAGCCCCAGCATTTT.

This clone was found a few times. V and J are TRBV7-7 and TRBJ2-1, with D perhaps TRBD1 (6 bases). The CDR3 runs to 15 residues. Per the germline V gene, CDR1 is SSHAT and CDR2 is FNYEAQ (reference sequence). Between the trimmed V and J ends, which lost 3 bases and 0 bases, there was a span of 9 bases. The CDR3 coding sequence is TGTGCCAGCAGCTTGGACAGTTCCTCCTACAATGAGCAGTTCTTC. Translation gives CASSLDSSSYNEQFF.

The J gene is TRBJ1-5, the V gene TRBV28, with a possible D match to TRBD1 (5 bases). V lost 5 bases and J lost 6, with 5 bases in between. Germline V gene sequence: CDR1 MDHEN, CDR2 SYDVKM. The CDR3 is made up of 11 amino acids. Here the CDR3 reads CASSDSQPQHF. DNA of the CDR3: TGTGCCAGCAGTGACAGTCAGCCCCAGCATTTT.

The CDR3 spells CASSLGTGNTGELFF. The CDR3 DNA reads as TGCGCCAGCAGCCTCGGGACAGGGAACACCGGGGAGCTGTTTTTT. The chain uses TRBV5-1 and TRBJ2-2, with 8 bases fitting TRBD1. This CDR3 has 15 residues. Germline CDR1 reads SGHRS; CDR2 reads YFSETQ. Unmatched junction bases numbered 3, after V lost 4 bases and J lost 1 base.

The sample holds a few counts of this clone. The CDR3 DNA reads TGTGCCAGCAGTTACCTGGACAGGGGTGGCGAGCAGTACTTC. It specifies CASSYLDRGGEQYF. V usage is TRBV6-6 and J usage is TRBJ2-7; 9 nucleotides align to TRBD1. CDR3 length: 14 amino acids. Trimming took 2 bases from V and 6 from J; bases not matched to a gene: 5. CDR1 is MNHNY, CDR2 SVGAGI, per germline (reference sequence).

CDR3 bases: TGTGCCAGCAGTTACTCGGCGGGGGGCTCCTACGAGCAGTACTTC. It codes for CASSYSAGGSYEQYF. The chain has TRBV6-5 and TRBJ2-7, with TRBD2 matching 8 bases. The ends lost 0 bases at V and 0 bases at J; junction bases unmatched: 1. The CDR3 consists of 15 residues. Germline loops: CDR1 MNHEY, CDR2 SVGAGI.